The rows below give T cell receptor beta chains drawn from one sample of a study of T-cell memory formation after mild COVID-19. TCRdb reprocessed the 5' RACE reads via MiXCR and lists one record per CDR3 protein. The sample lists 150,000 to 200,000 distinct CDR3 sequences; approximately 15% were seen once. The sample taken for sequencing was PBMCs or a T cell subset sorted from them (not recorded which). Receptors originate from an adult woman who had mild COVID-19 (a few samples of this study predate the infection). Cell type and time point are not known. CDR3s include the opening cysteine and the closing phenylalanine or tryptophan. A D gene is named only where the DNA matches it firmly. Clone sizes are given selectively: once, few, many, or a class where the clone is expanded.

TGTGCCAGCAGCTTAAACGGATTCGGGATTCGGAGCGGGGAGCTGTTTTTT CASSLNGFGIRSGELFF TRBV13 - 17 - TRBJ2-2
TGTGCCAGCAGCGTACAGGGGGGAACAGATACGCAGTATTTT CASSVQGGTDTQYF TRBV9 few 14 - TRBJ2-3
TGCGCCAGCAGAGACCGGGACAGGGATTTCAATGAGCAGTTCTTC CASRDRDRDFNEQFF TRBV5-1 few 15 TRBD1 TRBJ2-1
TGTGCCACCAGCAGAGATCTGGAGACCCAGTACTTC CATSRDLETQYF TRBV15 - 12 - TRBJ2-5
TGTGCCAGCAGCTTCATGGGGGCCCGGCCCACAGATACGCAGTATTTT CASSFMGARPTDTQYF TRBV7-2 - 16 - TRBJ2-3
TGTGCCAGCAGCATTTACGGACTAGCGGGATTGAACACCGGGGAGCTGTTTTTT CASSIYGLAGLNTGELFF TRBV6-5 few 18 TRBD2 TRBJ2-2
TGTGCCAGCGGCGGGGCCCCGGGTACAGATACGCAGTATTTT CASGGAPGTDTQYF TRBV7-6 once 14 - TRBJ2-3
TGCAGCGTTGAAGAGGGGTCTGGGGCCAACGTCCTGACTTTC CSVEEGSGANVLTF TRBV29-1 - 14 - TRBJ2-6
TGCGCCAGCAGCCAAGATAAGGCAGGCCTTAACGAGCAGTACTTC CASSQDKAGLNEQYF TRBV4-3 - 15 - TRBJ2-7
TGTGCCAGCTCGCGACGAACGGTTATAACCTACGAGCAGTACTTC CASSRRTVITYEQYF TRBV18 few 15 - TRBJ2-7
TGTGCCAGCCTCCCGGACAGGGCCCTACTCGGGGCCAACGTCCTGACTTTC CASLPDRALLGANVLTF TRBV27 - 17 TRBD1 TRBJ2-6
TGTGCCAGCGGGACGGGAGGGTTGCAGCCCCAGCATTTT CASGTGGLQPQHF TRBV7-6 few 13 - TRBJ1-5
TGTGCCAGCAGCCACGGGACAGGGGGCATCGTCACTGAAGCTTTCTTT CASSHGTGGIVTEAFF TRBV12-3/TRBV12-4 few 16 TRBD1 TRBJ1-1
TGTGCCAGCAGTGCCAGGGGGAGCGGGAGTGTCCACAATGAGCAGTTCTTC CASSARGSGSVHNEQFF TRBV12-3/TRBV12-4 few 17 - TRBJ2-1
TGTGCCAGCAGCCCTCAGGGTACGGGGCGAGGCACCGGGGAGCTGTTTTTT CASSPQGTGRGTGELFF TRBV3-1 - 17 - TRBJ2-2
TGTGCCAGCAGCTTGGGCGCGAGGGAGCAGTACTTC CASSLGAREQYF TRBV5-6 few 12 - TRBJ2-7
TGCGCCAGCAGCTTGGGGGACATGATCCAGACCCAGTACTTC CASSLGDMIQTQYF TRBV5-1 - 14 - TRBJ2-5
TGCAGTGCTGGACACCCTAGCGGGGGGGCTAAAGAGACCCAGTACTTC CSAGHPSGGAKETQYF TRBV20-1 many 16 TRBD2 TRBJ2-5
TGTGCCAGCAGCAAAGGCGCAAGACTAGCGGGGGGCAGGAGGGAGCAGTACTTC CASSKGARLAGGRREQYF TRBV7-8 - 18 TRBD2 TRBJ2-7
TGCAGTGCTAGAGAGGGGACCCCCTGGCACGAGCAGTACTTC CSAREGTPWHEQYF TRBV20-1 few 14 - TRBJ2-7
TGTGCCGGAGGACAAGCCGGGGTTGATTCACCCCTCCACTTT CAGGQAGVDSPLHF TRBV2 few 14 - TRBJ1-6
TGTGCCAGCAGCCCAGCGAGCGGGATGTACAATGAGCAGTTCTTC CASSPASGMYNEQFF TRBV7-2 few 15 TRBD2 TRBJ2-1
TGTGCCAGCAGCTTGGTTACCCAGGGTGAGCAGTTCTTC CASSLVTQGEQFF TRBV5-4 few 13 - TRBJ2-1
TGTGCCAGCAGTTCTCAGCGGATCTCCTACAATGAGCAGTTCTTC CASSSQRISYNEQFF TRBV2 few 15 - TRBJ2-1
TGTGCCAGCGGGCTTCTCAGGGAATCTGCCGGGGAGCTGTTTTTT CASGLLRESAGELFF TRBV6-2/TRBV6-3 many 15 - TRBJ2-2
TGTGCCAGCTCCGGGTGGAATTACGAGCAGTACTTC CASSGWNYEQYF TRBV6-2/TRBV6-3 - 12 - TRBJ2-7
TGTGCCAGCAGCTTGGGTTTAGCGGGCGGGGAGCAGTACTTC CASSLGLAGGEQYF TRBV7-2 - 14 TRBD2 TRBJ2-7
TGTGCCACCAGTGACACTGACAAGGGGGGTAAAGAGACCCAGTACTTC CATSDTDKGGKETQYF TRBV24-1 few 16 - TRBJ2-5
TGCGCCAGCTCACAGGGTTACTATCAAGAGACCCAGTACTTC CASSQGYYQETQYF TRBV5-1 few 14 - TRBJ2-5
TGTGCCAGCAGCTTATTCGGCTCACTAGCGGGACCAAATGAGCAGTTCTTC CASSLFGSLAGPNEQFF TRBV7-9 many 17 TRBD2 TRBJ2-1
TGTGCCAGCAGTGGGTATGGAAACACCATATATTTT CASSGYGNTIYF TRBV7-9 - 12 - TRBJ1-3
TGCGCCAGCAGCCAAGGCCCAGGGGCCATGGGGTATGGCTACACCTTC CASSQGPGAMGYGYTF TRBV4-1 - 16 - TRBJ1-2
TGTGCCAGCAGCTTACAGGTGGTTTACCAGCCCCAGCATTTT CASSLQVVYQPQHF TRBV7-2 few 14 - TRBJ1-5